The 15 T cell receptor beta chains below were found in one sample sequenced in a study of T cells in Graves' hyperthyroidism and ophthalmopathy. What was amplified from RNA transcripts were TCR beta CDR3 regions. The study used the HTBI primer set for a first-round RT-PCR of the TCR CDR3. A single record per CDR3 protein comes from TCRdb applying MiXCR to the multiplex PCR reads. The sample contains hundreds of thousands of distinct CDR3 sequences, around 13% of which appear only once. The sample taken for sequencing was blood. All receptors come from a woman aged 25-40 years with Graves' hyperthyroidism that later progressed to Graves' ophthalmopathy.

This clonotype was observed at least ten times. This chain uses TRBV11-2 with TRBJ1-5; unclear D gene. The CDR3 spans 15 residues. The V gene's germline CDR1 is SGHAT and CDR2 FQNNGV. Trimming shortened V by 1 base and J by 4 bases, and 11 bases separated the two germline ends. As DNA, the CDR3 is TGTGCCAGCAGCTTAGGGGCAGAGAGTAATCAGCCCCAGCATTTT. This sequence encodes CASSLGAESNQPQHF.

This rearrangement joins TRBV19 to TRBJ1-4; D might be TRBD1 (5 bases). This CDR3 contains 16 residues. CDR1 LNHDA and CDR2 SQIVND come from the germline V gene (reference sequence). Trimming pared 7 bases from V and 8 bases from J, leaving 23 bases between. The CDR3 bases are TGTGCCAGTACCACCGGGGTGATCGGGGCATCGGAAAAACTGTTTTTT. This sequence encodes CASTTGVIGASEKLFF. The full variable domain, in which reference TRBV19 and TRBJ1-4 provide the parts outside the CDR3, is DGGITQSPKYLFRKEGQNVTLSCEQNLNHDAMYWYRQDPGQGLRLIYYSQIVNDFQKGDIAEGYSVSREKKESFPLTVTSAQKNPTAFYLCASTTGVIGASEKLFFGSGTQLSVL.

This clonotype has a count of ten or more. The rearrangement links TRBV30 to TRBJ1-1, with D possibly TRBD1 on 5 matching bases. Germline assignment: CDR1 GTSNPN and CDR2 SVGIG (reference sequence). This CDR3 contains 12 residues. Trimming removed 5 bases at V and 10 bases at J, with 17 bases between. CDR3 sequence (DNA): TGTGCCTGGCGACTTCAGGAGGGGCTAGCTTTCTTT. Translating gives CAWRLQEGLAFF.

V usage is TRBV9 and J usage is TRBJ2-1; 8 bases align to TRBD2. The CDR3 spans 16 residues. Germline CDR1 and CDR2: SGDLS and YYNGEE. V trimming: 0 bases; J trimming: 8 bases; junction bases outside the gene matches: 10. The DNA of the CDR3 is TGTGCCAGCAGCGTAGTAAAACTAGCGGCCCTGCATGAGCAGTTCTTC. This gives the protein CASSVVKLAALHEQFF.

Comment on this clonotype: This could be a read error, since a much larger clone is one nucleotide away. The chain links TRBV20-1 to TRBJ2-7, with 9 positions matching TRBD2. Trimming cost V 6 bases and J 7 bases; bases outside gene matches: 16. Per the germline V gene, CDR1 is DFQATT and CDR2 is SNEGSKA (reference sequence). The CDR3 has 15 residues. CDR3 in DNA: TGCAGTGCCAGCCGTTCCGCGGGAGGGGTAAATGAGCAGTACTTC. Protein: CSASRSAGGVNEQYF.

The sample holds a few counts of this clonotype. V usage is TRBV9 and J usage is TRBJ1-1; the D is unclear. Trimming left V 0 bases short and J 1 base short, with 7 bases between. The CDR3 covers 14 residues. Germline-derived CDR1 and CDR2 are SGDLS and YYNGEE. The CDR3 spells CASSVGIRNTEAFF. DNA for the CDR3: TGTGCCAGCAGCGTAGGAATCAGGAACACTGAAGCTTTCTTT. Full variable domain (rest looked up from reference TRBV9 and TRBJ1-1): DSGVTQTPKHLITATGQRVTLRCSPRSGDLSVYWYQQSLDQGLQFLIQYYNGEERAKGNILERFSAQQFPDLHSELNLSSLELGDSALYFCASSVGIRNTEAFFGQGTRLTVV.

This clonotype was observed many times. This rearrangement joins TRBV3-1 to TRBJ1-2, with TRBD1 identical over 7 bases. CDR3 length: 19 amino acids. Germline CDR1 and CDR2: LGHDT and YNNKEL (reference sequence). V shed 0 bases and J 4 bases; nucleotides not matched to a gene: 17. The CDR3 region is CASSQDLLMKGAGGYGYTF. Here the CDR3 DNA reads TGTGCCAGCAGCCAAGACCTCCTTATGAAGGGGGCAGGGGGCTATGGCTACACCTTC.

At least ten counts were recorded for this clonotype. This rearrangement joins TRBV28 to TRBJ1-1; D is unresolved. The germline V gene encodes CDR1 MDHEN and CDR2 SYDVKM. CDR3 length equals 13 residues. Trimming cost V 3 bases and J 4 bases, with 9 bases left between them. CDR3 sequence (DNA): TGTGCCAGCAGTTTGGTCCAGATCACTGAAGCTTTCTTT. Translated: CASSLVQITEAFF.

This clonotype appeared a few times. The CDR3 coding sequence is TGTGCCAGTAGTATATTGGGGCGGGAGGGGGGAAATGAGCAGTTCTTC. This gives the protein CASSILGREGGNEQFF. This sequence joins TRBV19 and TRBJ2-1; 9 nucleotides match TRBD2. J lost 7 bases, V lost 2 bases, and 9 bases had no gene match. This CDR3 has 16 residues. The germline V gene encodes CDR1 LNHDA and CDR2 SQIVND (reference sequence).

This clonotype occurred many times. CDR3 residues: CASSFIHPEAFF. The DNA of the CDR3 is TGTGCCAGCAGCTTTATCCACCCTGAAGCTTTCTTT. This chain joins TRBV7-9 and TRBJ1-1; D call uncertain. The CDR3 has 12 amino acids. Germline V gene data show CDR1 as SEHNR and CDR2 as FQNEAQ (reference sequence). Deletions cut 3 bases from V and 6 bases from J, with 8 bases between.

At least ten counts were recorded for this clonotype. The CDR3 spells CASSPPTRFHEQYF. In DNA form, the CDR3 reads TGTGCCAGCTCACCACCGACTCGTTTCCACGAGCAGTACTTC. This chain joins TRBV18 and TRBJ2-7; no definite D call. Trimming removed 0 bases at V and 5 bases at J, with 11 bases between. CDR3 length: 14 residues. From germline, CDR1 is KGHSH and CDR2 LQKENI.

This clonotype was seen ten or more times. The V call is TRBV27, the J call TRBJ2-1; D is tentatively TRBD1 or TRBD2 (6 bases each). Trimming took 11 bases from V and 8 from J, leaving 19 bases between them. This CDR3 region has 13 residues. Germline V gives CDR1 MNHEY, CDR2 SMNVEV (reference sequence). This chain's CDR3 is CASSGAGGDEQFF. CDR3 bases: TGTGCCTCCTCGGGGGCAGGTGGCGATGAGCAGTTCTTC.

This clonotype was picked up a small number of times. The rearrangement uses TRBV6-2 or TRBV6-3 and TRBJ2-7, with 10 bases that match TRBD2. After removal of 6 bases from V and 4 bases from J, the junction contained 6 bases not matched to a gene. This CDR3 is 14 amino acids long. The germline gives CDR1 MNHEY, CDR2 SVGEGT. The CDR3 region is CASRPSGRGYEQYF. The CDR3 region has the DNA TGTGCCAGCAGGCCCAGCGGGAGGGGATACGAGCAGTACTTC.

This clonotype has only a few counts. The chain recombines TRBV6-2 or TRBV6-3 with TRBJ2-2; 7 bases line up with TRBD2. Germline V lookup: CDR1 MNHEY, CDR2 SVGEGT. The ends lost 3 bases at V and 2 bases at J; junction bases unmatched: 3. This CDR3 comprises 15 residues. CDR3 residues: CASSYGGRNTGELFF. The CDR3 nucleotides are TGTGCCAGCAGTTATGGCGGGAGAAACACCGGGGAGCTGTTTTTT.

This clonotype appeared many times. The chain uses TRBV3-1 and TRBJ1-6, with 7 bases lining up with TRBD1. The CDR3 totals 14 residues. Germline V gives CDR1 LGHDT, CDR2 YNNKEL (reference sequence). J lost 11 bases, V lost 4 bases, and 8 bases had no gene match. CDR3 protein: CASSPDRARTPLHF. The CDR3 region has the DNA TGTGCCAGCAGCCCCGACAGGGCACGGACACCCCTCCACTTT. Based on the CDR3 plus reference TRBV3-1 and TRBJ1-6, the full variable domain is DTAVSQTPKYLVTQMGNDKSIKCEQNLGHDTMYWYKQDSKKFLKIMFSYNNKELIINETVPNRFSPKSPDKAHLNLHINSLELGDSAVYFCASSPDRARTPLHFGNGTRLTVT.